Listed below are T cell receptor beta chains from one sample, sequenced in a study of cytomegalovirus exposure and HLA in healthy donors. This table comes from immunoSEQ multiplex PCR, and its TCRdb copy is limited to in-frame clones, with some not included. The sample has over 150,000 clones; 65% to 85% are singletons. The sequencing input was PBMCs. The receptors were gathered from a woman in her forties or fifties in good health and CMV-seropositive. Each CDR3 is given with its conserved first and last residue. Fields, in order: clone size, V gene, D gene, J gene, CDR3 DNA, CDR3 protein. D genes are given only for firm matches. Some rows mark clone size as missing; the rest say once, few, many or name a class of expanded clone.

NA,TRBV5-1,NA,TRBJ1-1,TGCGCCAGCAGCGCGCGGGACGGTGGCACTGAAGCTTTCTTT,CASSARDGGTEAFF
NA,TRBV6-5,TRBD2,TRBJ2-7,TGTGCCAGCAGCCGACTAGCGGGGGAATACGAGCAGTACTTC,CASSRLAGEYEQYF
NA,TRBV20-1,TRBD2,TRBJ2-3,TGCAGGGGACTAGCTGGGGATACGCAGTATTTT,CRGLAGDTQYF
NA,TRBV7-6,NA,TRBJ1-1,TGTGCCAGCAGCCCAGGACACGATTTTTCTGAAGCTTTCTTT,CASSPGHDFSEAFF
NA,TRBV9,NA,TRBJ1-6,TGTGCCAGCAGCGCATCCCCCAGGGCTTCACCCCTCCACTTT,CASSASPRASPLHF
NA,TRBV5-6,NA,TRBJ1-1,TGTGCCACCACAGGGTGGGGTCAAGAAGCTTTCTTT,CATTGWGQEAFF
many,TRBV27,NA,TRBJ1-1,TGTGCCAGCAGTTTAGGACTCTCGAACACTGAAGCTTTCTTT,CASSLGLSNTEAFF
NA,TRBV7-9,TRBD1,TRBJ1-1,TGTGCCAGCAAACAGGGGGGGAGCACTGAAGCTTTCTTT,CASKQGGSTEAFF
few,TRBV19,NA,TRBJ1-1,TGTGCCAGTTCCCTCGGGGGTGGTCAAGCGCGAGCTTTCTTT,CASSLGGGQARAFF
NA,TRBV19,NA,TRBJ1-5,TGTGCCAGTACCCAGTATAGGAGGGGGGGATTACGCAGTTATAGCAATCAGCCCCAGCATTTT,CASTQYRRGGLRSYSNQPQHF
NA,TRBV15,TRBD2,TRBJ2-1,TGTGCCACCACAAAGGGGACTAGCATTTACAATGAGCAGTTCTTC,CATTKGTSIYNEQFF
once,TRBV13,NA,TRBJ1-1,TGTGCCAGCAGCACCCAGACAGAGATGAACACTGAAGCTTTCTTT,CASSTQTEMNTEAFF
NA,TRBV15,TRBD1,TRBJ2-2,TGTGCCACCAGCAATCCCCCGGGACAGGGGGCAACCGGGGAGCTGTTTTTT,CATSNPPGQGATGELFF
NA,TRBV2,NA,TRBJ1-1,TGTGCCAGCAGTGCCAGAATGAACACTGAAGCTTTCTTT,CASSARMNTEAFF
NA,TRBV30,TRBD2,TRBJ2-5,TGTGCCTGGAGTAACGGGGGGAGTGAGACCCAGTACTTC,CAWSNGGSETQYF
few,TRBV7-8,TRBD1,TRBJ1-6,TGTGCCAGCAGCTTAGCGCGAGGGGGCGGTGGATCCTATAATTCACCCCTCCACTTT,CASSLARGGGGSYNSPLHF
NA,TRBV20-1,NA,TRBJ1-1,TGCAGTGTTCCCCGGGACACTGAAGCTTTCTTT,CSVPRDTEAFF
NA,TRBV7-8,TRBD1,TRBJ1-5,TGTGCCAGCAGCTTCAGGGGGAGCAATCAGCCCCAGCATTTT,CASSFRGSNQPQHF
NA,TRBV5-5,NA,TRBJ1-2,TGTGCCAGCAGCCTTCAGTTGAACTATGGCTACACCTTC,CASSLQLNYGYTF
NA,TRBV19,NA,TRBJ1-2,TGTGCCAGTAGTATCGGCACAGGGCTCTATGGCTACACCTTC,CASSIGTGLYGYTF
NA,TRBV9,TRBD2,TRBJ2-3,TGTGCCAGCAGCGTTGCCCCAGCGGGGACTAAAGAAGATACGCAGTATTTT,CASSVAPAGTKEDTQYF
NA,TRBV2,NA,TRBJ1-6,TGTGCCAGCCAAACCAGACAGAATTCACCCCTCCACTTT,CASQTRQNSPLHF
NA,TRBV4-1,TRBD2,TRBJ2-1,TGCGCCAGCAGCCAAGGGCTAGCGGGGTTCTCCTACAATGAGCAGTTCTTC,CASSQGLAGFSYNEQFF
NA,TRBV6-5,TRBD2,TRBJ2-1,TGTGCCAGCACCCCCCCGGGAGGCAATGAGCAGTTCTTC,CASTPPGGNEQFF
NA,TRBV25-1,TRBD1,TRBJ2-7,TGTGCCAGCACCCCGGGGACAGGGTCTGGAGAGCAGTACTTC,CASTPGTGSGEQYF
few,TRBV5-1,NA,TRBJ1-1,TGCGCCAGCAGCTTGACAGCGAACACTGAAGCTTTCTTT,CASSLTANTEAFF
NA,TRBV2,NA,TRBJ2-1,TGTGCCAGCGGGGGGGCGGGATGGAACAATGAGCAGTTCTTC,CASGGAGWNNEQFF
NA,TRBV2,TRBD2,TRBJ2-5,TGTGCCAGCAGTGAAGGGATAGCGGGGGGTCAAGAGACCCAGTACTTC,CASSEGIAGGQETQYF
NA,TRBV27,NA,TRBJ2-2,TGTGCCAGCAGAGGAAGGGGCACCGGGGAGCTGTTTTTT,CASRGRGTGELFF
NA,TRBV5-8,NA,TRBJ1-5,TGTGCCAGCAGCTTGGGCGCTTATAGCAATCAGCCCCAGCATTTT,CASSLGAYSNQPQHF
NA,TRBV6-6,TRBD1,TRBJ1-3,TGTGCCAGCAGTCCTCTTTCAGGGGGCTCTGGAAACACCATATATTTT,CASSPLSGGSGNTIYF
NA,TRBV6-5,NA,TRBJ2-7,TGTGCCAGCAGCGATGGGAGCAGGCACGAGCAGTACTTC,CASSDGSRHEQYF
NA,TRBV5-1,TRBD1,TRBJ2-7,TGCGCCAGCAGCGTGGGACAGGGGTTAGGTGAGCAGTACTTC,CASSVGQGLGEQYF
NA,TRBV18,NA,TRBJ2-7,TGTGCCAGCTCATCGACTGTCTACGAGCAGTACTTC,CASSSTVYEQYF
NA,TRBV7-9,TRBD1,TRBJ1-4,TGTGCCAGCAGCCCTAGGACAGGGGGAGAAAAACTGTTTTTT,CASSPRTGGEKLFF
NA,TRBV6-1,NA,TRBJ1-5,TGTGCCAGCAGTGAGTACAGGTTCAATCAGCCCCAGCATTTT,CASSEYRFNQPQHF
once,TRBV5-4,TRBD1,TRBJ1-1,TGTGCCAGCAGACAGGGGACAGGGGGCGAAGAAGCTTTCTTT,CASRQGTGGEEAFF
NA,TRBV6-5,TRBD1,TRBJ1-6,TGTGCCAGCAGTGGTCCGACAGGGATTAATTCACCCCTCCACTTT,CASSGPTGINSPLHF
NA,TRBV2,TRBD2,TRBJ2-5,TGTGCCAGCACCGGACTAGTGGAAGAGACCCAGTACTTC,CASTGLVEETQYF
NA,TRBV19,TRBD1,TRBJ2-2,TGTGCCAGCTATCAGGGGGCGCAGGACACCGGGGAGCTGTTTTTT,CASYQGAQDTGELFF
NA,TRBV2,TRBD1,TRBJ1-4,TGTGCCAGCAGGCGGGACAGGGGTAATGAAAAACTGTTTTTT,CASRRDRGNEKLFF
NA,TRBV6-5,TRBD2,TRBJ2-7,TGTGCCAGCAGGCAGCGGGGGCTACTGTACGAGCAGTACTTC,CASRQRGLLYEQYF
NA,TRBV2,NA,TRBJ1-1,TGTGCCAGCAGTGAGAACAGAAATACTGAAGCTTTCTTT,CASSENRNTEAFF
NA,TRBV12-2,NA,TRBJ2-5,TGTGCAAGTCGCTTAGCTTCTCGGGGTCAAGAGACCCAGTACTTC,CASRLASRGQETQYF
NA,TRBV5-6,TRBD1,TRBJ1-1,TGTGCCAGCAGCACCGGAGACAGGGTTGAAGCTTTCTTT,CASSTGDRVEAFF
NA,TRBV18,NA,TRBJ1-1,TGTGCCAGCTCCCCCTGGGCAGGAGGCGTCTCTGAAGCTTTCTTT,CASSPWAGGVSEAFF
NA,TRBV4-1,NA,TRBJ1-3,TGCGCCAGCAGCCAAGATCCGGTGGGCCAGGGGTACTCTGGAAACACCATATATTTT,CASSQDPVGQGYSGNTIYF
NA,TRBV5-1,NA,TRBJ1-1,TGCGCCAGCAGCTTGCTTCAGGGGTTGAACACTGAAGCTTTCTTT,CASSLLQGLNTEAFF